This TCR beta chain is from a study of spatial heterogeneity in lung cancer. Time point in this sample: sample taken at primary tumor resection. Whole RNA obtained from tumor, nontumor lung or frozen PBMC underwent sequencing without sorting. TCRdb recomputed calls from the 5' RACE reads with MiXCR, one row per CDR3 protein. The top ten hold approximately 4.6% of the sample, which has 82,000 or so distinct CDR3 sequences, around 13% seen once. Between the trimmed V and J ends, which lost 2 bases and 4 bases, there was a span of 4 bases. The CDR3 is 12 residues long. From germline, CDR1 is SGHTA and CDR2 FQGNSA.

Sample: PBMCs, taken at surgery. The genes are TRBV7-2 and TRBJ2-3; D gene ambiguous. This clonotype was obtained from a male donor with early-stage non-small cell lung cancer. Here the CDR3 reads CASSLNADTQYF. CDR3 nucleotide sequence: TGTGCCAGCAGCTTAAACGCAGATACGCAGTATTTT. Full variable domain (rest looked up from reference TRBV7-2 and TRBJ2-3): GAGVSQSPSNKVTEKGKDVELRCDPISGHTALYWYRQSLGQGLEFLIYFQGNSAPDKSGLPSDRFSAERTGGSVSTLTIQRTQQEDSAVYLCASSLNADTQYFGPGTRLTVL.